Presented here are 32 T cell receptor beta chains from one specimen sequenced in a study of T cells in Graves' hyperthyroidism and ophthalmopathy. TCR beta CDR3 regions were amplified from RNA. First-round RT-PCR targeting the TCR CDR3 was performed with the HTBI primer set. TCRdb re-derived calls from the multiplex PCR reads in MiXCR, one entry per CDR3 protein. The sample shows fewer than 30,000 distinct CDR3 sequences, under 55% of them seen only once. The sample taken for sequencing was blood. The source of these receptors is a woman in her forties with Graves' hyperthyroidism that later progressed to Graves' ophthalmopathy.

This clonotype was picked up a small number of times. This chain uses TRBV19 with TRBJ2-3; 10 bases are shared with TRBD1. The CDR3 contains 14 residues. The germline V gene has CDR1 LNHDA and CDR2 SQIVND (reference sequence). With 7 bases clipped from V and 3 bases from J, the junction kept 4 bases outside the gene matches. The chain's CDR3 is CASNGGQGTDTQYF. CDR3 bases: TGTGCCAGTAATGGGGGACAGGGGACAGATACGCAGTATTTT. Together with reference TRBV19 and TRBJ2-3, the CDR3 gives the full variable domain: DGGITQSPKYLFRKEGQNVTLSCEQNLNHDAMYWYRQDPGQGLRLIYYSQIVNDFQKGDIAEGYSVSREKKESFPLTVTSAQKNPTAFYLCASNGGQGTDTQYFGPGTRLTVL.

This rearrangement joins TRBV5-4 to TRBJ2-7; either TRBD1 or TRBD2 may supply D (5 bases each). The CDR3 consists of 15 residues. Germline V gene sequence: CDR1 SGHNT, CDR2 YYREEE (reference sequence). Trimming left V 0 bases short and J 5 bases short, with 15 bases between. CDR3 DNA: TGTGCCAGCAGCTTGGCTGAGGGACCGGTACACGAGCAGTACTTC. Its protein product is CASSLAEGPVHEQYF.

This chain joins TRBV5-4 and TRBJ1-5; a weak D match, TRBD1 (5 bases). Germline loops: CDR1 SGHNT, CDR2 YYREEE (reference sequence). The CDR3 sequence is 15 residues long. Trimming took off 3 bases at V and 5 bases at J, with 15 bases between the two ends. The CDR3: CASSWGRAGDQPQHF. CDR3 bases: TGTGCCAGCAGCTGGGGACGGGCCGGAGATCAGCCCCAGCATTTT.

The rearrangement links TRBV11-3 to TRBJ2-1; D gene unclear. The germline V gene encodes CDR1 SGHNT and CDR2 YENEEA. The CDR3 extends over 14 amino acids. The V end was cut by 2 bases, the J end by 5 bases, with 10 bases between. The CDR3, as DNA: TGTGCCAGCAGCTTACGTCCCCTGGACAATGAGCAGTTCTTC. As protein: CASSLRPLDNEQFF.

This chain joins TRBV20-1 and TRBJ1-6, with D tentatively TRBD1 (6 bases). This CDR3 is 14 amino acids long. The V end lost 1 base, the J end lost 13 bases, and 17 bases lay between the germline ends. The germline gives CDR1 DFQATT, CDR2 SNEGSKA (reference sequence). The CDR3 here is CSARARARRGPLHF. Here the CDR3 DNA reads TGCAGTGCTAGAGCCAGGGCCCGCAGGGGTCCCCTCCACTTT.

This clonotype is judged medium-sized (0.01 to 0.1%). The chain uses TRBV19 and TRBJ2-7; 8 nucleotides line up with TRBD1. The CDR3 length is 16 residues. V lost 3 bases to trimming and J lost 4 bases; unmatched junction nucleotides: 11. The germline V gene encodes CDR1 LNHDA and CDR2 SQIVND (reference sequence). The CDR3 sequence: CASSISLAGGRYEQYF. CDR3 sequence (DNA): TGTGCCAGTAGTATTTCTCTGGCAGGGGGCAGATACGAGCAGTACTTC.

A few counts support this clonotype. V usage is TRBV18 and J usage is TRBJ1-1, with D possibly being TRBD1 (6 bases). The CDR3 loop spans 14 amino acids. Trimming left V 6 bases short and J 3 bases short, with 14 bases between. Germline CDR1 is KGHSH and CDR2 is LQKENI. The CDR3 is CASSPRGTDTEAFF. DNA for the CDR3: TGTGCCAGCTCCCCAAGGGGGACGGACACTGAAGCTTTCTTT. The full variable domain, with the rest looked up from reference TRBV18 and TRBJ1-1, is NAGVMQNPRHLVRRRGQEARLRCSPMKGHSHVYWYRQLPEEGLKFMVYLQKENIIDESGMPKERFSAEFPKEGPSILRIQQVVRGDSAAYFCASSPRGTDTEAFFGQGTRLTVV.

This clonotype ranks as medium-sized. J is TRBJ2-2 and V is TRBV19, with no clear D. The CDR3 consists of 15 residues. V was clipped by 0 bases and J by 2 bases, with 7 bases between them. Germline CDR1 and CDR2: LNHDA and SQIVND (reference sequence). In nucleotides, the CDR3 is TGTGCCAGTAGTATAGAAGGGCAAAACACCGGGGAGCTGTTTTTT. Translation gives CASSIEGQNTGELFF. The entire variable domain, with the rest obtained from reference TRBV19 and TRBJ2-2, is as follows: DGGITQSPKYLFRKEGQNVTLSCEQNLNHDAMYWYRQDPGQGLRLIYYSQIVNDFQKGDIAEGYSVSREKKESFPLTVTSAQKNPTAFYLCASSIEGQNTGELFFGEGSRLTVL.

CDR3 sequence reads: CASSSVSENTEAFF. In DNA form, the CDR3 reads TGTGCCAGCAGTTCGGTGTCCGAGAACACTGAAGCTTTCTTT. This sequence joins TRBV2 and TRBJ1-1; D not resolved. Germline lookup yields CDR1 SNHLY and CDR2 FYNNEI. This CDR3 is 14 amino acids long. V was clipped by 5 bases and J by 1 base, with 11 bases between them.

Comments on this clonotype: A much larger clone lies a single base off, so this may be a read error. The chain carries TRBV4-1 and TRBJ2-1; D is perhaps TRBD2 (5 bases). Germline V CDR1 and CDR2: MGHRA, YSYEKL. V was trimmed by 3 bases and J by 8 bases, leaving 17 bases between them. CDR3 length equals 15 residues. The CDR3 region has the DNA TGCGCCAGCAGCCAGGGAGCAGCGGAACTGGATGAGCAGTTCTTC. Amino acids: CASSQGAAELDEQFF.

This clonotype has more than one count but fewer than ten. The V gene is TRBV25-1, the J gene TRBJ2-1; 11 bases fit TRBD2. Per germline, CDR1 MGHDK and CDR2 SYGVNS. This CDR3 has 17 residues. V lost 2 bases to trimming and J lost 3 bases; unmatched junction nucleotides: 6. DNA for the CDR3: TGTGCCAGCAGTGAAGAAGTAGCGGGAGGGGTCTACAATGAGCAGTTCTTC. Translating gives CASSEEVAGGVYNEQFF. The variable domain in full, with the rest retrieved from reference TRBV25-1 and TRBJ2-1, is EADIYQTPRYLVIGTGKKITLECSQTMGHDKMYWYQQDPGMELHLIHYSYGVNSTEKGDLSSESTVSRIRTEHFPLTLESARPSHTSQYLCASSEEVAGGVYNEQFFGPGTRLTVL.

Only one count was recorded for this clonotype. This sequence joins TRBV5-1 and TRBJ2-5; 8 bases align to TRBD2. CDR3 length: 15 residues. The germline V gene encodes CDR1 SGHRS and CDR2 YFSETQ. J was trimmed by 4 bases and V by 2 bases; bases with no gene match: 7. DNA of the CDR3: TGCGCCAGCAGCTTTGAGGGGACTAGATCAGAGACCCAGTACTTC. Residues: CASSFEGTRSETQYF.

A few counts support this clonotype. V gene TRBV20-1 combines with J gene TRBJ1-1, with D hard to call. The V gene lost 3 bases and the J gene lost 3 bases, with 14 bases spanning the gap. The CDR3 totals 14 residues. Germline values: CDR1 DFQATT, CDR2 SNEGSKA (reference sequence). The CDR3, as DNA: TGCAGTGCTAGCCAATCTGACGGGTACACTGAAGCTTTCTTT. It is translated as CSASQSDGYTEAFF.

This clonotype was detected many times. This may be a read error, as it is one base from a much larger clone. The rearrangement uses TRBV6-1 and TRBJ1-1; D might be TRBD1 (6 bases). Germline lookup yields CDR1 MNHNS and CDR2 SASEGT. CDR3 length equals 13 residues. Trimming took 5 bases from V and 3 from J, leaving 10 bases between them. The CDR3 sequence is CASSRQVDTEAFF. Written as DNA, the CDR3 is TGTGCCAGCAGTAGACAGGTGGACACTGAAGCTTTCTTT.

There are many counts of this clonotype. The chain is built from TRBV11-2 and TRBJ1-1; D may be TRBD1 (5 bases). Trimming pared 3 bases from V and 7 bases from J, leaving 9 bases between. There are 12 residues in the CDR3. Germline V gives CDR1 SGHAT, CDR2 FQNNGV. The CDR3 loop is CASSFNGGEAFF. The CDR3 region has the DNA TGTGCCAGCAGCTTTAACGGGGGTGAAGCTTTCTTT.

This clonotype ranks as medium-sized. V gene TRBV24-1 combines with J gene TRBJ2-3; a weak D match, TRBD2 (7 bases). The V and J ends lost 6 bases and 9 bases respectively, with 15 bases between them. The CDR3 spans 13 residues. Germline CDR1 is KGHDR and CDR2 is SFDVKD. CDR3 DNA sequence: TGTGCCACCAGTCGAGGGGGGGACCGGACGCAGTATTTT. Residues: CATSRGGDRTQYF.

This chain connects TRBV20-1 to TRBJ2-1, with 11 bases fitting TRBD2. Trimming took 6 bases from V and 9 from J; bases not matched to a gene: 16. From germline, CDR1 is DFQATT and CDR2 SNEGSKA (reference sequence). CDR3 length equals 16 residues. The CDR3 protein is CSATRESSGRAREQFF. The CDR3 DNA follows: TGCAGTGCGACACGCGAGAGTAGCGGGAGGGCCCGTGAGCAGTTCTTC.

The chain combines TRBV7-2 with TRBJ2-1; D unclear. The CDR3 has 13 amino acids. Between the trimmed V and J ends, which lost 5 bases and 8 bases, there was a span of 13 bases. Per the germline V gene, CDR1 is SGHTA and CDR2 is FQGNSA. CDR3 nucleotides: TGTGCCAGCAGCCCTACCTTGATCTATGAGCAGTTCTTC. Protein sequence: CASSPTLIYEQFF.

As concerns this clonotype: One junction end disagrees with the germline gene, perhaps due to a read error. This chain uses TRBV11-3 with TRBJ2-2; possibly TRBD2 for D (6 bases). The CDR3 runs to 14 residues. Per germline, CDR1 SGHNT and CDR2 YENEEA. CDR3: CASSLVRGTGEPFF. CDR3 sequence (DNA): TGTGCCAGCAGCTTAGTACGGGGGACCGGGGAGCCGTTTTTT.

On this clonotype: One end of the junction varies from germline; a read error may be responsible. DNA for the CDR3: TGTGCCAGCAGTGAAGACCTCGCGGGCACAGGTACGCAGTATTTT. It yields the protein CASSEDLAGTGTQYF. The genes are TRBV6-4 and TRBJ2-3, with D possibly called TRBD1 or TRBD2 (5 bases each). CDR3 size: 15 residues. CDR1 is MRHNA and CDR2 is SNTAGT in the germline V gene.

The V gene is TRBV19, the J gene TRBJ1-3, with 7 bases lining up with TRBD1. Trimming removed 5 bases from V and 0 bases from J; junction bases left unmatched: 7. The CDR3 consists of 16 residues. Looked up from germline, CDR1 is LNHDA and CDR2 is SQIVND (reference sequence). The CDR3 loop is CASSLAGGSSGNTIYF. In nucleotides, the CDR3 is TGTGCCAGTAGTTTGGCAGGGGGTAGCTCTGGAAACACCATATATTTT.

This clonotype was counted ten times or more. The chain has TRBV6-1 and TRBJ2-7; D is unclear. The CDR3 totals 12 residues. V dropped 3 bases and J dropped 3 bases, with 6 bases sitting between them. The germline CDR1 and CDR2 sequences are MNHNS and SASEGT. CDR3 coding DNA: TGTGCCAGCAGTGAGTCCCGCTACGAGCAGTACTTC. This codes for CASSESRYEQYF.

The rearrangement links TRBV24-1 to TRBJ2-1, with 8 bases lining up with TRBD1. Losses at the gene ends were 5 bases for V and 5 bases for J; bases not matched to a gene: 7. The CDR3 contains 15 residues. Looked up from germline, CDR1 is KGHDR and CDR2 is SFDVKD. CDR3 sequence reads: CATSGQTGVHNEQFF. The CDR3 DNA reads TGTGCCACCAGTGGCCAGACAGGGGTGCACAATGAGCAGTTCTTC.

Comments on this clonotype: A read error may explain this, as a much larger clone is one base away. The V call is TRBV6-1, the J call TRBJ2-1; 10 nucleotides align to TRBD2. The J call may be in error: the DNA end matches TRBJ2-7 better. Per germline, CDR1 MNHNS and CDR2 SASEGT. The CDR3 sequence is 18 residues long. In nucleotides, the CDR3 is TGTGCCAGCAGCCAACACGGTCTAGCGGGAGAGGGGTACAATGAGCAGTACTTC. Translation: CASSQHGLAGEGYNEQYF.

This clonotype has only a few counts. The CDR3 region has the DNA TGTGCCAGTAGGTCGCAGCCATCCTACAATGAGCAGTTCTTC. This codes for CASRSQPSYNEQFF. The chain recombines TRBV19 with TRBJ2-1; the D is unclear. The germline V gene encodes CDR1 LNHDA and CDR2 SQIVND (reference sequence). V was shortened by 6 bases and J by 1 base, with 10 bases between the two germline ends. This CDR3 has 14 amino acids.

This clonotype was seen repeatedly, ten times or more. The chain employs TRBV28 and TRBJ2-7; the D gene is possibly TRBD1 (6 bases). From germline, CDR1 is MDHEN and CDR2 SYDVKM. Trimming shortened V by 7 bases and J by 3 bases, and 19 bases separated the two germline ends. This CDR3 region has 15 residues. CDR3: CASTVTDSARYEQYF. The CDR3 bases are TGTGCCAGCACCGTGACGGACAGTGCTCGCTACGAGCAGTACTTC.

This rearrangement joins TRBV7-8 to TRBJ2-1; TRBD2 is a possible D gene (6 bases). Germline V gene sequence: CDR1 SGHVS, CDR2 FQNEAQ. The CDR3 contains 15 residues. Trimming stripped 3 bases from V and 3 bases from J, with 12 bases between. As DNA, the CDR3 is TGTGCCAGCAGCTTCTCGGAGGGCGGCTACAATGAGCAGTTCTTC. Its translation is CASSFSEGGYNEQFF. Looking up the rest from reference TRBV7-8 and TRBJ2-1 gives the full variable domain: GAGVSQSPRYKVAKRGQDVALRCDPISGHVSLFWYQQALGQGPEFLTYFQNEAQLDKSGLPSDRFFAERPEGSVSTLKIQRTQQEDSAVYLCASSFSEGGYNEQFFGPGTRLTVL.

The chain links TRBV20-1 to TRBJ2-6; 8 bases fit TRBD2. This CDR3 is built from 13 residues. The J segment lost 11 bases and the V segment lost 3 bases, leaving 6 bases of the junction unmatched. Germline V gene lookup returns CDR1 DFQATT and CDR2 SNEGSKA (reference sequence). CDR3 DNA: TGCAGTGCTAGCCAGCGGGAGCCCTACGTCCTGACTTTC. Translation: CSASQREPYVLTF.

This clonotype was recorded many times. The J gene is TRBJ1-2, the V gene TRBV28; TRBD1 is a possible D gene (5 bases). This CDR3 has 15 amino acids. Trimming removed 4 bases from V and 3 bases from J, with 15 bases in between. The germline V gene has CDR1 MDHEN and CDR2 SYDVKM. The CDR3 sequence: CASSSIGVSDYGYTF. In nucleotides, the CDR3 is TGTGCCAGCAGTTCTATAGGGGTCTCAGACTATGGCTACACCTTC.

This clonotype has ten or more counts. A much larger clonotype is one base distant, so this may be a read error. The gene calls are TRBV6-1 and TRBJ2-7; no clear D gene. The CDR3 totals 15 residues. V lost 6 bases, J lost 2 bases, and 17 bases lay in between. Per the germline V gene, CDR1 is MNHNS and CDR2 is SASEGT. The CDR3 spells CASSPGPASAYEQYF. The CDR3 DNA reads as TGTGCCAGCAGCCCCGGGCCAGCGTCAGCCTACGAGCAGTACTTC.

In its sample, this clonotype was seen many times. The rearrangement links TRBV7-9 to TRBJ2-7; TRBD2 matches 9 bases. V dropped 5 bases and J dropped 1; count of bases not matched to a gene: 12. CDR1 SEHNR and CDR2 FQNEAQ come from the germline V gene (reference sequence). This CDR3 region has 17 residues. This chain's CDR3 is CASSAQARLAASYEQYF. The CDR3 DNA is TGTGCCAGCAGCGCGCAAGCCAGACTAGCGGCTTCCTACGAGCAGTACTTC. The full variable domain, its missing parts supplied by reference TRBV7-9 and TRBJ2-7, is DTGVSQNPRHKITKRGQNVTFRCDPISEHNRLYWYRQTLGQGPEFLTYFQNEAQLEKSRLLSDRFSAERPKGSFSTLEIQRTEQGDSAMYLCASSAQARLAASYEQYFGPGTRLTVT.

The chain couples TRBV20-1 to TRBJ2-3, with 7 bases lining up with TRBD2. Germline CDR1 is DFQATT and CDR2 is SNEGSKA (reference sequence). Trimming removed 7 bases from V and 0 bases from J; junction bases left unmatched: 7. The CDR3 extends over 14 amino acids. The CDR3 sequence is CSGHPAGSTDTQYF. The CDR3 region has the DNA TGCAGTGGACATCCAGCGGGAAGCACAGATACGCAGTATTTT.